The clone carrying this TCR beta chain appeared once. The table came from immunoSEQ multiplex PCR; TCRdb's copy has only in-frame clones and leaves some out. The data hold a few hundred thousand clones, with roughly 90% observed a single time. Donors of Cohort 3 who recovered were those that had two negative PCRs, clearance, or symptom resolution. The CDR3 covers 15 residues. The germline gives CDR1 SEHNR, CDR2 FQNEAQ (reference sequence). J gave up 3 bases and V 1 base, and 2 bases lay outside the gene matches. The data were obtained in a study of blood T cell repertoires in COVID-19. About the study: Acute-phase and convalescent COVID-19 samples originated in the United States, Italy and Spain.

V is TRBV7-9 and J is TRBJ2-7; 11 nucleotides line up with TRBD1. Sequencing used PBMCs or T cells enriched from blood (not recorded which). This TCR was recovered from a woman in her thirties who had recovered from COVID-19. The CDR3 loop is CASSLGDRGVYEQYF. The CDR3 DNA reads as TGTGCCAGCAGCTTAGGGGACAGGGGGGTCTACGAGCAGTACTTC.